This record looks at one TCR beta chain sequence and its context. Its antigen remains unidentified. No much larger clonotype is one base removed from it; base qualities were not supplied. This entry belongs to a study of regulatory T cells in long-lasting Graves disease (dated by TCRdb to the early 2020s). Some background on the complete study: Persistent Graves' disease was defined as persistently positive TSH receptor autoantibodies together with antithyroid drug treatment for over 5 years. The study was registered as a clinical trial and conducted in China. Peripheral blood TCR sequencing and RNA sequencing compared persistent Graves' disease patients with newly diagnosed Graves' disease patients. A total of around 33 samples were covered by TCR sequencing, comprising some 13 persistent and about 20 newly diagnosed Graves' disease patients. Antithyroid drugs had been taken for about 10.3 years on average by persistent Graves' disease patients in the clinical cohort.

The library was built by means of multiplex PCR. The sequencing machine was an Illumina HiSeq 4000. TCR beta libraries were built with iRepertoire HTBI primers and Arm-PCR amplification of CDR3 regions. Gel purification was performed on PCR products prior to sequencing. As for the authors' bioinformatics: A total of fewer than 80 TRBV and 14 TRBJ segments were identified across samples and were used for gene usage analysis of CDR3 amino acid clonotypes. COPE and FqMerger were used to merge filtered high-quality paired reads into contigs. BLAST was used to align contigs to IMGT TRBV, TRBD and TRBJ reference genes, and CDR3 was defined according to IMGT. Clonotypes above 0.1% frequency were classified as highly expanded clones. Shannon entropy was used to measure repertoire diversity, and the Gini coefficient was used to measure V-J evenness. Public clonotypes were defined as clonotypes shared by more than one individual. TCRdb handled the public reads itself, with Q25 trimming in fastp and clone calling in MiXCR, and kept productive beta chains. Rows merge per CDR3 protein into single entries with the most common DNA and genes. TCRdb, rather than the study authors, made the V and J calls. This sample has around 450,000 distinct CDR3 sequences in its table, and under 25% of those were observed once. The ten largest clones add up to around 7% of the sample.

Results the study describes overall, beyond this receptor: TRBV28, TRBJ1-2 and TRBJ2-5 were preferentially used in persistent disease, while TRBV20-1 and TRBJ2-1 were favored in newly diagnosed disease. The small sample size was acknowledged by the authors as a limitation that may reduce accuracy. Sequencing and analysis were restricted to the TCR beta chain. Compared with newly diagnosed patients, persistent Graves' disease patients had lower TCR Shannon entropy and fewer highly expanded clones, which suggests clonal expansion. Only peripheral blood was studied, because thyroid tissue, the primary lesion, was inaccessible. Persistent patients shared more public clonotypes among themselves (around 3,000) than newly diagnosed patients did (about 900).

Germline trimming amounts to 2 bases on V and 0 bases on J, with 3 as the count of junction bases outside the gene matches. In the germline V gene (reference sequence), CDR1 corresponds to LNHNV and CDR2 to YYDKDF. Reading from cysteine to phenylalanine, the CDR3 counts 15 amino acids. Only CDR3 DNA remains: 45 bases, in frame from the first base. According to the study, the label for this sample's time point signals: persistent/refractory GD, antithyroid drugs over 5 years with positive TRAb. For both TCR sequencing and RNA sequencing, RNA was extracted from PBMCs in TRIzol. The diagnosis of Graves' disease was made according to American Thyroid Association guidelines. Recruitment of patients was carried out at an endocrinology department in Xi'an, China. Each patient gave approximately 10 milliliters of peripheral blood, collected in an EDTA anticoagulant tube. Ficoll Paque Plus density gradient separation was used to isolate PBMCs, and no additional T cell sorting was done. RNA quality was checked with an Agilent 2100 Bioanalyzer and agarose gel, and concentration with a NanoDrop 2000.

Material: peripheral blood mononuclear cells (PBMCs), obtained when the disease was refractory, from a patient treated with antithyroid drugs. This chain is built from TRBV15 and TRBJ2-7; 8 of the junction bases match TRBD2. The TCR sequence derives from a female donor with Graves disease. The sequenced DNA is TGTGCCACCAGCAGACTAGCGGGCAGCTCCTACGAGCAGTACTTC. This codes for CATSRLAGSSYEQYF. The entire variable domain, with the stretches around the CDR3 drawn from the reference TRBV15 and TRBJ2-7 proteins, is DAMVIQNPRYQVTQFGKPVTLSCSQTLNHNVMYWYQQKSSQAPKLLFHYYDKDFNNEADTPDNFQSRRPNTSFCFLDIRSPGLGDTAMYLCATSRLAGSSYEQYFGPGTRLTVT.